The 32 T cell receptor beta chains below were found in one sample sequenced in a study of PD-L1 blockade in urothelial cancer. The data were produced by immunoSEQ multiplex PCR, yet TCRdb's version contains in-frame clones alone and is incomplete. The data contain about 1,600 clones, about a third of them singletons. The source was tumor tissue, collected before atezolizumab (anti-PD-L1) treatment. Source of these receptors: a woman aged 60 to 75 with urothelial cancer.

This clone was counted only a few times. The chain couples TRBV6-8 to TRBJ2-3; 10 bases fit TRBD2. Per germline, CDR1 MNHGY and CDR2 SAAAGT. This CDR3 spans 15 amino acids. V lost 5 bases, J lost 5 bases, and 7 bases stayed unmatched. The CDR3 region is CASSDPSGGGDTQYF. In DNA form, the CDR3 reads TGTGCCAGCAGTGACCCTAGCGGGGGAGGAGATACGCAGTATTTT.

This clone has a handful of counts. The V gene is TRBV19, the J gene TRBJ1-2; D not certain. Germline V gene sequence: CDR1 LNHDA, CDR2 SQIVND (reference sequence). This CDR3 comprises 16 residues. V gave up 3 bases and J gave up 3 bases, with 17 bases separating them. The CDR3 DNA reads TGTGCCAGTAGTATCGGGAGTGGGTTAGTGGACTATGGCTACACCTTC. Residues: CASSIGSGLVDYGYTF.

This clone came up a few times. The chain couples TRBV5-1 to TRBJ1-3, with unresolved D. The CDR3 is 18 residues long. The V gene lost 0 bases and the J gene lost 1 base, with 17 bases spanning the gap. Per germline, CDR1 SGHRS and CDR2 YFSETQ. CDR3 nucleotide sequence: TGCGCCAGCAGCTTGGAAGGGTGGCAGAGTATTTCTGGAAACACCATATATTTT. This sequence encodes CASSLEGWQSISGNTIYF.

This clone was detected once. The chain has TRBV12-5 and TRBJ2-1; D is possibly TRBD1 (6 bases). The V end lost 2 bases, the J end lost 4 bases, and 15 bases lay between the germline ends. The V gene's germline CDR1 is LGHNT and CDR2 FRNRAP. The CDR3 consists of 16 residues. CDR3 amino acids: CASGLSGTLRYNEQFF. CDR3 coding DNA: TGTGCTAGTGGTTTGTCCGGGACATTACGTTACAATGAGCAGTTCTTC.

This clone has just a few counts. J is TRBJ2-2 and V is TRBV11-3, with 11 bases that match TRBD2. V was pared by 1 base and J by 2 bases, with 6 bases of the junction left unmatched. The germline V gene has CDR1 SGHNT and CDR2 YENEEA. The CDR3 contains 18 residues. The CDR3: CASSLVLGTSGNTGELFF. CDR3 DNA sequence: TGTGCCAGCAGCTTAGTCCTAGGGACTAGCGGAAACACCGGGGAGCTGTTTTTT.

The CDR3 region is CATRTGRNEQFF. CDR3 nucleotides: TGTGCCACCCGGACAGGGAGGAATGAGCAGTTCTTC. The gene calls are TRBV28 and TRBJ2-1, with TRBD1 matching 8 bases. The CDR3 has 12 amino acids. Germline CDR1 is MDHEN and CDR2 is SYDVKM. J lost 7 bases, V lost 10 bases, and 6 bases had no gene match.

This clone is judged medium-sized. The gene calls are TRBV6-8 and TRBJ1-2; D perhaps matches TRBD1 (5 bases). Germline V gives CDR1 MNHGY, CDR2 SAAAGT. Trimming removed 6 bases at V and 2 bases at J, with 10 bases between. This CDR3 has 13 amino acids. This chain's CDR3 is CASSPEGNYGYTF. CDR3 nucleotide sequence: TGTGCCAGCAGCCCCGAGGGGAACTATGGCTACACCTTC.

This rearrangement joins TRBV19 to TRBJ1-1; 8 bases line up with TRBD1. The CDR3 consists of 15 residues. Per germline, CDR1 LNHDA and CDR2 SQIVND (reference sequence). V was pared by 4 bases and J by 1 base, with 5 bases of the junction left unmatched. The CDR3 nucleotides are TGTGCCAGTAGTAAACAGGGGGTACGGAACACTGAAGCTTTCTTT. Residues: CASSKQGVRNTEAFF.

V and J are TRBV19 and TRBJ1-1; D not resolved. The CDR3 totals 13 residues. Trimming shortened V by 5 bases and J by 0 bases, and 7 bases separated the two germline ends. Germline loops: CDR1 LNHDA, CDR2 SQIVND (reference sequence). CDR3 amino acids: CASSGWVNTEAFF. As DNA, the CDR3 is TGTGCCAGTAGTGGTTGGGTGAACACTGAAGCTTTCTTT. The full variable domain, completed using reference TRBV19 and TRBJ1-1, is DGGITQSPKYLFRKEGQNVTLSCEQNLNHDAMYWYRQDPGQGLRLIYYSQIVNDFQKGDIAEGYSVSREKKESFPLTVTSAQKNPTAFYLCASSGWVNTEAFFGQGTRLTVV.

By proportion, this clone is medium-sized. This sequence joins TRBV11-3 and TRBJ1-2; D perhaps matches TRBD1 (5 bases). Germline V lookup: CDR1 SGHNT, CDR2 YENEEA. The CDR3 spans 14 residues. The V end was cut by 3 bases, the J end by 8 bases, with 16 bases between. The CDR3 DNA sequence: TGTGCCAGCAGCTTGTGGGAGGGGACGAAGGGCTACACCTTC. Protein sequence: CASSLWEGTKGYTF.

This clone rates as medium-sized. V gene TRBV4-1 combines with J gene TRBJ2-7; maybe TRBD1 (6 bases). V lost 1 base and J lost 0, with 10 bases in between. The germline V gene has CDR1 MGHRA and CDR2 YSYEKL. CDR3 length: 15 residues. The CDR3 spells CASSQARGGSYEQYF. Here the CDR3 DNA reads TGCGCCAGCAGCCAAGCGAGAGGGGGCTCCTACGAGCAGTACTTC.

This clone was seen a handful of times. The gene calls are TRBV6-8 and TRBJ1-5; D is uncertain. In germline, CDR1 is MNHGY, CDR2 SAAAGT. The CDR3 has 14 residues. V was shortened by 0 bases and J by 1 base, with 4 bases between the two germline ends. The CDR3 loop is CASSYSESNQPQHF. In DNA form, the CDR3 reads TGTGCCAGCAGTTACTCCGAAAGCAATCAGCCCCAGCATTTT.

This clone was counted a few times. V usage is TRBV25-1 and J usage is TRBJ2-3, with TRBD1 matching 9 bases. The CDR3 contains 14 residues. The junction had 4 bases not matched to a gene; V was cut back by 3 bases and J by 6 bases. The germline gives CDR1 MGHDK, CDR2 SYGVNS. This CDR3 is CASSDGTGLDTQYF. Written as DNA, the CDR3 is TGTGCCAGCAGTGATGGGACAGGGCTGGATACGCAGTATTTT.

By frequency in the sample, this clone is medium-sized. This chain uses TRBV11-3 with TRBJ1-1; possibly TRBD1 for D (5 bases). V lost 5 bases and J 1 base, leaving 14 bases between the germline ends. The CDR3 is made up of 15 amino acids. Germline CDR1 and CDR2: SGHNT and YENEEA. CDR3 in amino acids: CASSPQRGRNTEAFF. The CDR3 DNA reads as TGTGCCAGCAGCCCCCAGAGGGGAAGGAACACTGAAGCTTTCTTT.

The chain has TRBV29-1 and TRBJ1-2; D unclear. The CDR3 runs 14 residues. The V end lost 0 bases, the J end lost 8 bases, and 16 bases lay between the germline ends. Germline CDR1 reads SQVTM; CDR2 reads ANQGSEA. CDR3: CSVEEPFRIRGYTF. For the CDR3, the DNA is TGCAGCGTTGAAGAACCTTTCCGAATTCGGGGCTACACCTTC. The variable domain in full, completed from reference TRBV29-1 and TRBJ1-2, reads SAVISQKPSRDICQRGTSLTIQCQVDSQVTMMFWYRQQPGQSLTLIATANQGSEATYESGFVIDKFPISRPNLTFSTLTVSNMSPEDSSIYLCSVEEPFRIRGYTFGSGTRLTVV.

This clone has just one count. The V gene is TRBV19, the J gene TRBJ2-7; TRBD2 aligns across 12 bases. Germline V CDR1 and CDR2: LNHDA, SQIVND (reference sequence). The CDR3 length is 15 residues. V dropped 1 base and J dropped 4; count of bases not matched to a gene: 2. CDR3 bases: TGTGCCAGTAGTATAGGACTAGCGGGAGTGTACGAGCAGTACTTC. It translates to CASSIGLAGVYEQYF.

The rearrangement uses TRBV12-5 and TRBJ1-4; D uncertain. From germline, CDR1 is LGHNT and CDR2 FRNRAP. The CDR3 runs 12 residues. DNA of the CDR3: TGTGCCAGCCGGGATCATAATGAAAAACTGTTTTTT. Translated: CASRDHNEKLFF. The full variable domain, with the rest looked up from reference TRBV12-5 and TRBJ1-4, is DARVTQTPRHKVTEMGQEVTMRCQPILGHNTVFWYRQTMMQGLELLAYFRNRAPLDDSGMPKDRFSAEMPDATLATLKIQPSEPRDSAVYFCASRDHNEKLFFGSGTQLSVL.

This chain uses TRBV18 with TRBJ2-1; a weak D match, TRBD2 (6 bases). Germline-derived CDR1 and CDR2 are KGHSH and LQKENI. V was shortened by 4 bases and J by 0 bases, with 16 bases between the two germline ends. The CDR3 contains 17 residues. The CDR3 here is CASSQGGGTRSYNEQFF. The CDR3 DNA reads TGTGCCAGCTCACAAGGCGGCGGGACCCGCTCCTACAATGAGCAGTTCTTC.

This chain connects TRBV19 to TRBJ2-7; perhaps TRBD2 as D (6 bases). Trimming cost V 3 bases and J 4 bases, with 13 bases left between them. Germline CDR1 reads LNHDA; CDR2 reads SQIVND (reference sequence). The CDR3 spans 14 residues. The CDR3 DNA sequence: TGTGCCAGTAGTATGGCCGGGAGTCTGTACGAGCAGTACTTC. As protein: CASSMAGSLYEQYF.

This clone was detected only a few times. This chain links TRBV18 with TRBJ2-2; 8 nucleotides line up with TRBD1. In germline, CDR1 is KGHSH, CDR2 LQKENI. V shed 3 bases, J shed 0 bases, and the junction held 6 bases outside the gene matches. This CDR3 region has 17 residues. CDR3 DNA sequence: TGTGCCAGCTCACCTTTGCCGACAGGGGCGAACACCGGGGAGCTGTTTTTT. Protein: CASSPLPTGANTGELFF. Full variable domain (rest looked up from reference TRBV18 and TRBJ2-2): NAGVMQNPRHLVRRRGQEARLRCSPMKGHSHVYWYRQLPEEGLKFMVYLQKENIIDESGMPKERFSAEFPKEGPSILRIQQVVRGDSAAYFCASSPLPTGANTGELFFGEGSRLTVL.

In this sample, this clone is medium-sized (0.01 to 0.1%). J is TRBJ2-2 and V is TRBV11-3; perhaps D is TRBD1 or TRBD2 (5 bases each). CDR1 SGHNT and CDR2 YENEEA come from the germline V gene. The CDR3 is 16 amino acids. V was pared by 5 bases and J by 2 bases, with 15 bases between. The CDR3 nucleotides are TGTGCCAGCAGCACTTCCGGGACCTTTAACACCGGGGAGCTGTTTTTT. Residues: CASSTSGTFNTGELFF.

The genes are TRBV14 and TRBJ1-1; D gene ambiguous. Deletions cut 3 bases from V and 8 bases from J, with 10 bases between. Germline assignment: CDR1 SGHDN and CDR2 FVKESK. The CDR3 covers 12 residues. The CDR3 is CASSQNLGEAFF. The CDR3 nucleotides read TGTGCCAGCAGCCAGAATCTGGGCGAAGCTTTCTTT.

In this sample, this clone turned up a few times. CDR3 region: CASRLLAGGVDEQFF. The CDR3 DNA follows: TGTGCCAGCAGGCTACTAGCGGGAGGAGTAGATGAGCAGTTCTTC. V gene TRBV6-8 combines with J gene TRBJ2-1, with TRBD2 matching over 12 bases. Germline trimming cut 6 bases from V and 8 bases from J; bases unmatched to any gene: 8. The CDR3 covers 15 residues. Germline loops: CDR1 MNHGY, CDR2 SAAAGT.

The CDR3 DNA sequence: TGTGCCAGTAATTCCGGGACAGGGGCTATCTACGAGCAGTACTTC. Translation: CASNSGTGAIYEQYF. The chain joins TRBV19 to TRBJ2-7, with 10 bases lining up with TRBD1. CDR1 is LNHDA, CDR2 SQIVND, per germline (reference sequence). The CDR3 is 15 amino acids. The ends lost 7 bases at V and 3 bases at J; junction bases unmatched: 9.

This clone was recorded once. The chain carries TRBV18 and TRBJ2-1; D could derive from TRBD1 or TRBD2 (5 bases each). V lost 2 bases, J lost 9 bases, and 17 bases lay in between. Germline V gives CDR1 KGHSH, CDR2 LQKENI. The length of the CDR3 is 15 residues. CDR3 residues: CASSPADDPGGEQFF. Here the CDR3 DNA reads TGTGCCAGCTCACCAGCAGACGACCCTGGGGGTGAGCAGTTCTTC.

This clone is categorized as large. The V and J genes are TRBV28 and TRBJ1-1; no clear D gene. CDR1 and CDR2 (germline): MDHEN, SYDVKM. This CDR3 spans 14 amino acids. Trimming stripped 2 bases from V and 4 bases from J, with 11 bases between. The CDR3 reads CASSLPQVPTEAFF. The CDR3 bases are TGTGCCAGCAGTTTACCCCAGGTCCCCACTGAAGCTTTCTTT.

In its sample, this clone was seen a few times. The V and J genes are TRBV7-6 and TRBJ2-2; maybe TRBD2 (6 bases). From germline, CDR1 is SGHVS and CDR2 FNYEAQ. The length of the CDR3 is 14 residues. Trimming took 5 bases from V and 7 from J, leaving 14 bases between them. The CDR3 sequence: CASSPGLKVGELFF. CDR3 sequence (DNA): TGTGCCAGCAGCCCGGGACTGAAGGTCGGGGAGCTGTTTTTT.

This sequence joins TRBV15 and TRBJ1-2, with unresolved D. With 1 base removed from V and 4 bases from J, the gap between germline ends came to 10 bases. The CDR3 has 14 amino acids. Germline V CDR1 and CDR2: LNHNV, YYDKDF (reference sequence). The CDR3 region is CATSRGGPGYGYTF. The CDR3 DNA reads as TGTGCCACCAGCAGAGGAGGACCTGGCTATGGCTACACCTTC.

The chain combines TRBV11-3 with TRBJ1-3; no clear D gene. The germline CDR1 and CDR2 sequences are SGHNT and YENEEA. V was clipped by 5 bases and J by 4 bases, with 12 bases between them. The CDR3 has 14 amino acids. CDR3 DNA sequence: TGTGCCAGCAGCCCCCTTTCGGCCGGAAACACCATATATTTT. Its translation is CASSPLSAGNTIYF. Full variable domain (rest looked up from reference TRBV11-3 and TRBJ1-3): EAGVVQSPRYKIIEKKQPVAFWCNPISGHNTLYWYLQNLGQGPELLIRYENEEAVDDSQLPKDRFSAERLKGVDSTLKIQPAELGDSAVYLCASSPLSAGNTIYFGEGSWLTVV.

V usage is TRBV29-1 and J usage is TRBJ2-3, with TRBD2 matching 7 bases. Germline V CDR1 and CDR2: SQVTM, ANQGSEA. The ends lost 0 bases at V and 4 bases at J; junction bases unmatched: 7. This CDR3 comprises 15 residues. The CDR3 sequence: CSVEEWTRFPDTQYF. CDR3 coding DNA: TGCAGCGTTGAAGAATGGACTAGATTTCCAGATACGCAGTATTTT.

This clone was counted between two and nine times. The chain carries TRBV6-8 and TRBJ1-5; unclear D gene. The germline V and J ends were trimmed by 6 bases and 2 bases, with 5 bases remaining between them. The CDR3 length is 12 residues. The germline CDR1 and CDR2 sequences are MNHGY and SAAAGT. The CDR3 coding sequence is TGTGCCAGCAGGGTTGGCAATCAGCCCCAGCATTTT. It is translated as CASRVGNQPQHF.

This clone turned up a few times. V and J are TRBV10-2 and TRBJ2-7, with TRBD2 matching 8 bases. Trimming at V came to 10 bases and at J to 2 bases, leaving 10 bases not matched to a gene. The CDR3 is 14 amino acids. Germline assignment: CDR1 WSHSY and CDR2 SAAADI. DNA of the CDR3: TGCGCCACCAAGGGACTAGGGATTACCTACGAGCAGTACTTC. Translation gives CATKGLGITYEQYF.